These T cell receptor beta chains were read from a single sample in a study of CXCR3-negative and CXCR3-positive naive CD8 T cells. TCRdb re-called the 5' RACE reads and catalogs CDR3 proteins one per entry, DNA excluded. This sample's table reports 100,000 to 150,000 distinct CDR3 sequences. The source material was naive CXCR3- CD8+ T cells from blood. These TCRs come from a human donor in good health. Some clones in this sample may be carry-over from other donors' samples. The CDR3 runs from the conserved cysteine through the conserved F or W.

j_call,v_call,cdr3_aa
TRBJ2-2,TRBV12-3/TRBV12-4,CASSFALFTGELFF
TRBJ2-7,TRBV5-1,CASSPNGPYEQYF
TRBJ2-7,TRBV6-5,CASSYTIDYTYEQYF
TRBJ2-7,TRBV12-3/TRBV12-4,CASSSRGLRPDYEQYF
TRBJ2-7,TRBV9,CASSPSPGTGAYEQYF
TRBJ2-7,TRBV3-1,CASSQYVSGPYEQYF
TRBJ2-1,TRBV11-2,CASTHGLAGFDEQFF
TRBJ2-5,TRBV6-2/TRBV6-3,CASSYSKPAGLETQYF
TRBJ2-1,TRBV6-2/TRBV6-3,CASSPQLSSYNEQFF
TRBJ1-2,TRBV10-1,CASSEEGDRGNYGYTF
TRBJ2-5,TRBV9,CASSVEGSWETQYF
TRBJ1-1,TRBV15,CATSNWREINTEAFF
TRBJ2-1,TRBV5-1,CASSLEASGTHEQFF
TRBJ2-4,TRBV7-2,CASSLAGTGDNIQYF
TRBJ1-1,TRBV29-1,CSVSSGGTEAFF
TRBJ2-1,TRBV14,CASSQQISYNEQFF
TRBJ2-7,TRBV4-3,CASSQDLRVYEQYF
TRBJ1-3,TRBV12-3/TRBV12-4,CASSPAGNGNTIYF
TRBJ2-1,TRBV5-5,CASSPEPLAGLHNEQFF
TRBJ2-3,TRBV28,CASSLYIDTDTQYF
TRBJ2-1,TRBV7-3,CASSGLAGNYNEQFF
TRBJ2-1,TRBV10-2,CASSAGRSLYNEQFF
TRBJ2-7,TRBV7-9,CASSLTPYYEQYF
TRBJ2-3,TRBV29-1,CSVEEPGQGFGTQYF
TRBJ2-7,TRBV21-1,CATNPLADFYEQYF
TRBJ1-5,TRBV27,CASSGGLDQPQHF
TRBJ2-1,TRBV2,CASSVGLVGVVNNEQFF
TRBJ2-7,TRBV7-8,CASSLAGQPREQYF
TRBJ1-5,TRBV7-9,CASRREGFNQPQHF
TRBJ2-7,TRBV3-1,CASSQDIKVYEQYF
TRBJ1-2,TRBV29-1,CSVEGISQGGYTF
TRBJ1-2,TRBV29-1,CSGRGRRGYTF
TRBJ1-1,TRBV28,CASKSGRGFFTEAFF
TRBJ2-3,TRBV7-6,CASSLAERGLIDTQYF
TRBJ2-5,TRBV25-1,CASSWGSGQETQYF
TRBJ2-7,TRBV27,CASSWASGSKYEQYF
TRBJ2-1,TRBV5-1,CASSLARTQSYNEQFF
TRBJ2-7,TRBV11-2,CASSPPPVAGYEQYF
TRBJ2-5,TRBV12-3/TRBV12-4,CASSDKGTGHQETQYF
TRBJ2-3,TRBV12-3/TRBV12-4,CASLGGRSADTQYF
TRBJ2-6,TRBV9,CASGVDRSGANVLTF
TRBJ2-7,TRBV4-1,CASSQTSASYEQYF
TRBJ2-3,TRBV28,CASMMIGTDTQYF
TRBJ2-5,TRBV6-4,CASSDSSGGRDQETQYF
TRBJ2-5,TRBV28,CASSLSLAGTQKTQYF
TRBJ2-6,TRBV4-2,CASSLPASGANVLTF
TRBJ2-1,TRBV20-1,CSAREGSAYHEQFF